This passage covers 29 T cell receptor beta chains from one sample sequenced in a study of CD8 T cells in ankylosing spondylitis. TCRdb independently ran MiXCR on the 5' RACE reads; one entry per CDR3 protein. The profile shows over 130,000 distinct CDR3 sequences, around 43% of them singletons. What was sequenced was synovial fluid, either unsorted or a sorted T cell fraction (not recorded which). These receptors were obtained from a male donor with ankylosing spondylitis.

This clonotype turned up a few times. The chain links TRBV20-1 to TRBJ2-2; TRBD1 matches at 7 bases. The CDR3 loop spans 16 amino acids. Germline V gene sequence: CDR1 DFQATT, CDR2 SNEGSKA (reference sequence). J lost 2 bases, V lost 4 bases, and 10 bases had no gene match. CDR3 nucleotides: TGCAGTGCTACCCGGGACGGGACAGAAAACACCGGGGAGCTGTTTTTT. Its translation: CSATRDGTENTGELFF.

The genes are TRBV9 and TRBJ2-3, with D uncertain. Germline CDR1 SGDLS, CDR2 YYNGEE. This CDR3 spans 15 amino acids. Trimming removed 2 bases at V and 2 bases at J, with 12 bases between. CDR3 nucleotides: TGTGCCAGCAGCGTGAGGCCTAAAAACACAGATACGCAGTATTTT. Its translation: CASSVRPKNTDTQYF.

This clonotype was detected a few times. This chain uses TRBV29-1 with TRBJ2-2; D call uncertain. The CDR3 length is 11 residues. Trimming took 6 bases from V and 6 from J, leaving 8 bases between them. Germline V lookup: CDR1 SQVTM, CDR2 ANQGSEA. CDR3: CSVPTPGELFF. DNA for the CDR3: TGCAGCGTCCCGACCCCCGGGGAGCTGTTTTTT.

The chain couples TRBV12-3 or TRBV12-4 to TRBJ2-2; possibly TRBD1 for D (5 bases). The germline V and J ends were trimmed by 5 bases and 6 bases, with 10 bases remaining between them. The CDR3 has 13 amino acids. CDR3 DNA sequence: TGTGCCAGCAGTCCAGGGTTTGCCGGGGAGCTGTTTTTT. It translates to CASSPGFAGELFF.

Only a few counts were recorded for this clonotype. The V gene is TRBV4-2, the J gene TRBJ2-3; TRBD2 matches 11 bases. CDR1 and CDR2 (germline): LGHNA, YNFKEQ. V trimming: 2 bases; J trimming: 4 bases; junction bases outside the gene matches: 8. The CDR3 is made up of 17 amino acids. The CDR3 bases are TGTGCCAGCAGCCAAATACTAGCGGGAGAGGGATCAGATACGCAGTATTTT. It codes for CASSQILAGEGSDTQYF.

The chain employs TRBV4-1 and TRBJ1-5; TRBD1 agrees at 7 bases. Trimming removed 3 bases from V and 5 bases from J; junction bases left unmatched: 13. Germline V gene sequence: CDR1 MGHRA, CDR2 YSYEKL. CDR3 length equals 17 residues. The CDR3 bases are TGCGCCAGCAGCCACAGAGGGGGACAGAAGACCGATCAGCCCCAGCATTTT. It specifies CASSHRGGQKTDQPQHF.

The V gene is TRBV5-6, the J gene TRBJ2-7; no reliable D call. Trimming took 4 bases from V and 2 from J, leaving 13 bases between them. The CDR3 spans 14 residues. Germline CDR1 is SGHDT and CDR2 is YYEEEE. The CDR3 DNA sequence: TGTGCCAGCAGCCCCCCGGAACCCACCTACGAGCAGTACTTC. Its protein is CASSPPEPTYEQYF.

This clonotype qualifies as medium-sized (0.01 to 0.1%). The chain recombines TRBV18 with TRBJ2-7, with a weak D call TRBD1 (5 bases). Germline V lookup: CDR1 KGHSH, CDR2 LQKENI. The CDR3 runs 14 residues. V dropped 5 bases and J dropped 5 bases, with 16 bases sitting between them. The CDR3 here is CASSKGQGWDEQYF. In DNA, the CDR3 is TGTGCCAGCTCAAAAGGACAAGGTTGGGACGAGCAGTACTTC.

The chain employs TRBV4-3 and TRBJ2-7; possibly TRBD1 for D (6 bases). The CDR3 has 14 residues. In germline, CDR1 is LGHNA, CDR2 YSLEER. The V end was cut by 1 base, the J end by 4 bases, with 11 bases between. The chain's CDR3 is CASSQGSGVYEQYF. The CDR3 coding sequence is TGCGCCAGCAGCCAAGGGTCAGGGGTTTACGAGCAGTACTTC.

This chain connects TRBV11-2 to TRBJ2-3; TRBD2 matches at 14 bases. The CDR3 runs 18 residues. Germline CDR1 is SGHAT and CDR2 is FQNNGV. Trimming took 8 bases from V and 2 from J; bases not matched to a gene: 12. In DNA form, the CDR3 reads TGTGCCAGCCGCGGGACTAGCGGGAGTTATACCCTCACAGATACGCAGTATTTT. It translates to CASRGTSGSYTLTDTQYF.

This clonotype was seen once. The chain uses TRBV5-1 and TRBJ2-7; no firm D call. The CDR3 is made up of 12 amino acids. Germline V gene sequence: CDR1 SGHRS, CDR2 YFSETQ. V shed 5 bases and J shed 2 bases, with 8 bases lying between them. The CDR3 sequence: CASSTGPYEQYF. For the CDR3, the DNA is TGCGCCAGCAGTACCGGACCCTACGAGCAGTACTTC.

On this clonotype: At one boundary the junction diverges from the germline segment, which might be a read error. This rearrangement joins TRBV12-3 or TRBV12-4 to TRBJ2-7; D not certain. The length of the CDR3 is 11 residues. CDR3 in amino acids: CASSYSDEQYF. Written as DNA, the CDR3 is TGTGCCAGCAGTTACTCCGACGAGCAGTACTTC.

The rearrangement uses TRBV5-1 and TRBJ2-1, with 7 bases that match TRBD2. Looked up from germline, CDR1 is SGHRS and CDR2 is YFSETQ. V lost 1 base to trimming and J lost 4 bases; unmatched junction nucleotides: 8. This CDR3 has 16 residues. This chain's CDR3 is CASSLLGLPPYNEQFF. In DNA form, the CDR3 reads TGCGCCAGCAGCTTGTTGGGACTACCGCCTTACAATGAGCAGTTCTTC. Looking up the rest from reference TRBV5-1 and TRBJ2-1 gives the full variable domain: KAGVTQTPRYLIKTRGQQVTLSCSPISGHRSVSWYQQTPGQGLQFLFEYFSETQRNKGNFPGRFSGRQFSNSRSEMNVSTLELGDSALYLCASSLLGLPPYNEQFFGPGTRLTVL.

The CDR3 loop is CASSVPSDGGDYGYTF. CDR3 nucleotide sequence: TGTGCCAGCAGTGTTCCCAGTGATGGGGGTGACTATGGCTACACCTTC. The J gene is TRBJ1-2, the V gene TRBV2, with D maybe TRBD1 (5 bases). Germline loops: CDR1 SNHLY, CDR2 FYNNEI. V was shortened by 4 bases and J by 3 bases, with 18 bases between the two germline ends. The CDR3 contains 16 residues.

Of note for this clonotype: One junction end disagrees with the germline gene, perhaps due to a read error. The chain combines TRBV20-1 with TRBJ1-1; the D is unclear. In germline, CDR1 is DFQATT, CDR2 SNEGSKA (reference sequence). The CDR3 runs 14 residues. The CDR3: CCARDNFRSRWAFF. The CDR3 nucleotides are TGCTGTGCTAGAGATAATTTCAGATCCAGGTGGGCTTTCTTT.

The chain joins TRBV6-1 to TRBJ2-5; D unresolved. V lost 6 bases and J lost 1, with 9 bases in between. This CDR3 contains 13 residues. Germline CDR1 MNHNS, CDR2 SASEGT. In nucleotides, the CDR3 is TGTGCCAGCAGCCCGGCCAGCCAAGAGACCCAGTACTTC. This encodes CASSPASQETQYF.

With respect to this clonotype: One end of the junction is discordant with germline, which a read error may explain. The CDR3 DNA is TGTGCTAGCAGCTTAGGAAGGAGACCCCAAGAGACCCAGTACTTC. Protein sequence: CASSLGRRPQETQYF. The rearrangement uses TRBV7-7 and TRBJ2-5; D unresolved. The CDR3 covers 15 residues. Germline CDR1 is SSHAT and CDR2 is FNYEAQ (reference sequence).

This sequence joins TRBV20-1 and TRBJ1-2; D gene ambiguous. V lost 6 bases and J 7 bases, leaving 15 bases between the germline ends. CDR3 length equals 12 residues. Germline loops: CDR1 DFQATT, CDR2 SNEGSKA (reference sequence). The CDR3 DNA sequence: TGCAGTGCGAGCATGGTCCGGGCTGGCTACACCTTC. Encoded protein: CSASMVRAGYTF.

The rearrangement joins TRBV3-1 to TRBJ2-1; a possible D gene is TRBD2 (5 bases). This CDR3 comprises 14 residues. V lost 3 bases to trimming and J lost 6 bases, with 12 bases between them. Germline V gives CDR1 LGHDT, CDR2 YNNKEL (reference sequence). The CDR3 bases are TGTGCCAGCAGCCACCGGACTGGCAGCAATGAGCAGTTCTTC. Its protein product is CASSHRTGSNEQFF.

CDR3 protein: CASSLGRDRGSYEQYF. The CDR3 DNA reads as TGTGCCAGCTCACTGGGAAGGGACAGGGGTTCTTACGAGCAGTACTTC. The chain joins TRBV18 to TRBJ2-7, with 10 positions matching TRBD1. Germline V CDR1 and CDR2: KGHSH, LQKENI. With V trimmed by 4 bases and J by 4 bases, 10 bases remained unmatched. The CDR3 consists of 16 residues. Filled out from reference TRBV18 and TRBJ2-7, the complete variable domain reads NAGVMQNPRHLVRRRGQEARLRCSPMKGHSHVYWYRQLPEEGLKFMVYLQKENIIDESGMPKERFSAEFPKEGPSILRIQQVVRGDSAAYFCASSLGRDRGSYEQYFGPGTRLTVT.

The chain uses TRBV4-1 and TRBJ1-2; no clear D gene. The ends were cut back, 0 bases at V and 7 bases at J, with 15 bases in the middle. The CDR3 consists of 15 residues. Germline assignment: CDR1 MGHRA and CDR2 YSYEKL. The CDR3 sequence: CASSQEGGAVRGYTF. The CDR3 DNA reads TGCGCCAGCAGCCAAGAGGGCGGCGCCGTACGTGGCTACACCTTC.

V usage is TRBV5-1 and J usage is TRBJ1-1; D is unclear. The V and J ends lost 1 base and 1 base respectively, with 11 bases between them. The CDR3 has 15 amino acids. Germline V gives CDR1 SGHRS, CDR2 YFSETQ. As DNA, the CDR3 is TGCGCCAGCAGCTTGCGAGGGTCGCCGAACACTGAAGCTTTCTTT. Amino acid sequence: CASSLRGSPNTEAFF.

CDR3 nucleotides: TGTGCCAGCAGCCCCCAAGACAGGGCTGAAGCTTTCTTT. Translating gives CASSPQDRAEAFF. V and J are TRBV12-3 or TRBV12-4 and TRBJ1-1, with 7 bases identical to TRBD1. The CDR3 consists of 13 residues. V was pared by 6 bases and J by 6 bases, with 7 bases of the junction left unmatched.

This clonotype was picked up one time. The DNA of the CDR3 is TGCAGTGCTAGAGATGCCAGGACAGGGTCCTACGAGCAGTACTTC. Protein product: CSARDARTGSYEQYF. The chain uses TRBV20-1 and TRBJ2-7; 8 bases are shared with TRBD1. Germline lookup yields CDR1 DFQATT and CDR2 SNEGSKA (reference sequence). The CDR3 consists of 15 residues. After removal of 0 bases from V and 1 base from J, the junction contained 5 bases not matched to a gene.

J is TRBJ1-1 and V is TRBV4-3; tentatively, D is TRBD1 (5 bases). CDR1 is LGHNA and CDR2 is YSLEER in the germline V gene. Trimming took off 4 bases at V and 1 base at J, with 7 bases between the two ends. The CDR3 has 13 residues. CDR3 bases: TGCGCCAGCAGCCGAACAGGGAACACTGAAGCTTTCTTT. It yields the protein CASSRTGNTEAFF.

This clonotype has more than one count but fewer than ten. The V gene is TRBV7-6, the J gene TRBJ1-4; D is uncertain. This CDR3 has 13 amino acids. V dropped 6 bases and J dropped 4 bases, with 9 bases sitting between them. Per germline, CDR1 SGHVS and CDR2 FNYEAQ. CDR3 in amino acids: CASSELGNEKLFF. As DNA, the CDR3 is TGTGCCAGCAGTGAGTTGGGTAATGAAAAACTGTTTTTT.

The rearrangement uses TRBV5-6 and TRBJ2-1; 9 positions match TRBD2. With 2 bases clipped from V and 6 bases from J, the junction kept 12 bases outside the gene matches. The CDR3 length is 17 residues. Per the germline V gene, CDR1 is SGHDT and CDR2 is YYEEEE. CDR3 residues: CASSLIGGRLAANEQFF. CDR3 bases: TGTGCCAGCAGCTTAATTGGAGGAAGACTAGCGGCCAATGAGCAGTTCTTC.

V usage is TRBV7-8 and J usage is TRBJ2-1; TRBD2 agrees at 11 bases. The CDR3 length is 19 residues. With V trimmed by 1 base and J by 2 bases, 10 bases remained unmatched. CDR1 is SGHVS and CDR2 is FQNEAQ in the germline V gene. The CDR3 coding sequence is TGTGCCAGCAGCTTAGGGGTAGCGGGAGGGCCTCGGACCTACAATGAGCAGTTCTTC. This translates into CASSLGVAGGPRTYNEQFF.

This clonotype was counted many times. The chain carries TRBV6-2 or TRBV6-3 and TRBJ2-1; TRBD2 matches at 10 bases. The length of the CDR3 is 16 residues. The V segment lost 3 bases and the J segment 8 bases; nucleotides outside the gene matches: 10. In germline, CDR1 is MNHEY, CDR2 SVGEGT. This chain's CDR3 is CASSYGGTSDIDEQFF. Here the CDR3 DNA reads TGTGCCAGCAGTTATGGTGGGACTAGCGATATAGATGAGCAGTTCTTC.